This TCR beta chain was obtained from a study of monozygotic twins with inflammatory bowel disease. TCRdb processed the 5' RACE reads again and assigns one entry to each CDR3 protein, with no DNA. Recorded here are fewer than 200,000 distinct CDR3 sequences; the top ten clones represent 2.8%. The CDR3 length is 16 residues. Germline V gives CDR1 MDHEN, CDR2 SYDVKM. About this clonotype: Its antigen is currently unknown.

Whole-study findings and limits: No single strong signal or clonotype associated with IBD was supported.

Investigators pulled total RNA out of whole blood and did not sort T cells. Sequencing was done on a sample of blood. The clonotype comes from a human donor with ulcerative colitis or Crohn's disease, or a healthy co-twin of an affected twin (not recorded which). The chain recombines TRBV28 with TRBJ2-1; TCRdb returns TRBD2, unconfirmable since there is no DNA. CDR3: CASSPTSGISAIEQFF.